Here is one TCR beta chain with its context. Its antigen remains unknown. The protocol was immunoSEQ multiplex PCR, while the TCRdb copy is restricted to in-frame clones and leaves out a portion. The sample lists about 86,000 clones, over 75% seen once, with approximately 15% in the top ten. The record originates from a study of PD-L1 blockade in urothelial cancer. Across the study: Patients arrived having already received 0 to 3 prior chemotherapy regimens.

Study observations and caveats: Survival was better when pretreatment blood TCR clonality fell below the median.

Time point given: pretreatment peripheral blood. In germline, CDR1 is MNHEY, CDR2 SMNVEV (reference sequence). Trimming at V came to 3 bases and at J to 11 bases, leaving 15 bases not matched to a gene. There are 15 residues in the CDR3. The clonotype comes from a man between 60 and 75 years old with urothelial cancer. Here the sequenced sample was PBMCs, taken around atezolizumab (anti-PD-L1) treatment. The chain combines TRBV27 with TRBJ1-1; TRBD1 agrees at 7 bases. CDR3 nucleotide sequence: TGTGCCAGCAGTTTTCTCTCTCGGACAGGTAGTCTGGCTTTCTTT. It encodes CASSFLSRTGSLAFF.